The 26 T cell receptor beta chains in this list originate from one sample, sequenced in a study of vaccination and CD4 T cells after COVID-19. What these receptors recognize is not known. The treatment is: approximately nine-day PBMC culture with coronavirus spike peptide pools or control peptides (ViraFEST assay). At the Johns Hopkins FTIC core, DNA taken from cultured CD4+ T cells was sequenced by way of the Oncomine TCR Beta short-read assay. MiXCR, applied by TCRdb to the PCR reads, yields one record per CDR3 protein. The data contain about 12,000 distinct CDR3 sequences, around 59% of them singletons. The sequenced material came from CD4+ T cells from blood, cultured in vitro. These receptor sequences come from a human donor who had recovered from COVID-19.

CDR3 sequence reads: CSASRASGRTVYNSPLHF. DNA for the CDR3: TGCAGTGCTAGCCGGGCCAGCGGGCGTACAGTCTATAATTCACCCCTCCACTTT. The V and J genes are TRBV20-1 and TRBJ1-6; D is unresolved. CDR3 size: 18 residues. Trimming removed 3 bases from V and 3 bases from J, with 21 bases in between. Germline-derived CDR1 and CDR2 are DFQATT and SNEGSKA (reference sequence).

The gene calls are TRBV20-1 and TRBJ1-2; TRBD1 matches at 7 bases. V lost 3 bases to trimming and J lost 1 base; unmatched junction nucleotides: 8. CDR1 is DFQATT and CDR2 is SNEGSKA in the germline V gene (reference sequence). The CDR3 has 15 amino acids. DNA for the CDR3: TGCAGTGCTAGGGTCGTTGCAGGGGGTAACTATGGCTACACCTTC. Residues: CSARVVAGGNYGYTF.

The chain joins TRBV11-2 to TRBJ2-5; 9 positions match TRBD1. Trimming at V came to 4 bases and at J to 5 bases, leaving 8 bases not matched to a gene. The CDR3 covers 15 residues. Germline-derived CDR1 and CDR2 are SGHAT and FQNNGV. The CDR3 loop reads CASSYRDREGETQYF. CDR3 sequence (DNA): TGTGCCAGCAGCTACCGGGACAGGGAAGGCGAGACCCAGTACTTC. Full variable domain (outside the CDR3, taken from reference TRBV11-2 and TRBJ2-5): EAGVAQSPRYKIIEKRQSVAFWCNPISGHATLYWYQQILGQGPKLLIQFQNNGVVDDSQLPKDRFSAERLKGVDSTLKIQPAKLEDSAVYLCASSYRDREGETQYFGPGTRLLVL.

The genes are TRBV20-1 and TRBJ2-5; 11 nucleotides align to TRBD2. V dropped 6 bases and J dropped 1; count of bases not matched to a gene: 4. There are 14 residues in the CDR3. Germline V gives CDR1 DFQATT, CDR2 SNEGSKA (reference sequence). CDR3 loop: CSAGTSGFQETQYF. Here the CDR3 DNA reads TGCAGTGCGGGGACTAGCGGATTCCAAGAGACCCAGTACTTC.

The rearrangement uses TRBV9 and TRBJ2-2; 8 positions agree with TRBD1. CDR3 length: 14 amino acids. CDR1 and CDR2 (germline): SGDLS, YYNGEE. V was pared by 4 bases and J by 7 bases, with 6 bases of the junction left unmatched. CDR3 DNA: TGTGCCAGCAGCACCCAAACAGGGGGCGGGGAGCTGTTTTTT. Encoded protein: CASSTQTGGGELFF.

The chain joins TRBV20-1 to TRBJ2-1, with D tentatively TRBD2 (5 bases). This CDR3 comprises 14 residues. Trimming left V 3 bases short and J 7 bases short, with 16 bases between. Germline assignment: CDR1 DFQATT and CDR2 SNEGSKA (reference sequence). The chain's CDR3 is CSASLSGRGNEQFF. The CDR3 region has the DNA TGCAGTGCTAGCTTGAGTGGGAGAGGTAATGAGCAGTTCTTC.

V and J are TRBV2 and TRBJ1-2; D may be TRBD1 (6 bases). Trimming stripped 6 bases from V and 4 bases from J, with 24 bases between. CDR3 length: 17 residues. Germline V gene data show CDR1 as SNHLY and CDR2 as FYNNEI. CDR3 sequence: CASRSPGVRGESYGYTF. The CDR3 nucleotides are TGTGCCAGCAGAAGTCCTGGGGTCAGGGGCGAAAGCTATGGCTACACCTTC.

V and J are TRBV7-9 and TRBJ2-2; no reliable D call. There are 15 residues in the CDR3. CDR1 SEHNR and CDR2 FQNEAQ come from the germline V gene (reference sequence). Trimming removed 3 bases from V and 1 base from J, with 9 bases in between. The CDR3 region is CASSFIAKNTGELFF. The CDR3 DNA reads TGTGCCAGCAGCTTTATCGCAAAGAACACCGGGGAGCTGTTTTTT.

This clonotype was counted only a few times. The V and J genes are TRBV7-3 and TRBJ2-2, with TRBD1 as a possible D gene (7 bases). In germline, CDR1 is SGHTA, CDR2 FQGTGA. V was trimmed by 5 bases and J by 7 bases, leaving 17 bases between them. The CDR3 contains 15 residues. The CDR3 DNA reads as TGTGCCAGCAGCCCACAGGGGCTGGAGGGCGGGGAGCTGTTTTTT. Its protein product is CASSPQGLEGGELFF.

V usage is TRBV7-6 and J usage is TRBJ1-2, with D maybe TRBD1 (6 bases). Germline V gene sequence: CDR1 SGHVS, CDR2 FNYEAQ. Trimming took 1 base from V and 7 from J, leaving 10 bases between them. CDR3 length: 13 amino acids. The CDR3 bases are TGTGCCAGCAGCTTAGAAGGGGGTAGTGGCTACACCTTC. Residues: CASSLEGGSGYTF. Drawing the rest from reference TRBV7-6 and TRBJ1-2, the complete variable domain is GAGVSQSPRYKVTKRGQDVALRCDPISGHVSLYWYRQALGQGPEFLTYFNYEAQQDKSGLPNDRFSAERPEGSISTLTIQRTEQRDSAMYRCASSLEGGSGYTFGSGTRLTVV.

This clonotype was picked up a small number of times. CDR3 DNA: TGTGCCAGCAGCTCCGAATCAACACTCTCCTACAATGAGCAGTTCTTC. It is translated as CASSSESTLSYNEQFF. The chain uses TRBV7-2 and TRBJ2-1; D uncertain. Germline V lookup: CDR1 SGHTA, CDR2 FQGNSA. The CDR3 extends over 16 amino acids. The V and J ends lost 4 bases and 0 bases respectively, with 13 bases between them.

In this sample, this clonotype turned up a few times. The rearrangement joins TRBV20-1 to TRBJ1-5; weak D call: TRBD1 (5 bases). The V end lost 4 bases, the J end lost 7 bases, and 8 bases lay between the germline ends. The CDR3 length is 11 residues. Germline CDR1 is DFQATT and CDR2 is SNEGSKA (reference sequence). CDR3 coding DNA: TGCAGTGCTAAGGGGAGCCAGCCCCAGCATTTT. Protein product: CSAKGSQPQHF.

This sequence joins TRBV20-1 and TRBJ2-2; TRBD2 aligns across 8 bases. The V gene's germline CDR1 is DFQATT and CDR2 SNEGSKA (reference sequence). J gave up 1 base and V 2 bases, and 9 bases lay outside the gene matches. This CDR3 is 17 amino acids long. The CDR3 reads CSARPLGGGRNTGELFF. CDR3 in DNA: TGCAGTGCTAGACCCCTCGGGGGGGGCAGGAACACCGGGGAGCTGTTTTTT.

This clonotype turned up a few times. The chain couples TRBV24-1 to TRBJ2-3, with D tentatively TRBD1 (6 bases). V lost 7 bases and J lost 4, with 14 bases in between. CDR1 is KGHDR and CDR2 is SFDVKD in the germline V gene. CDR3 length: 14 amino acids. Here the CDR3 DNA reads TGTGCCACCAGCGAACAGGGTGCGCCAGATACGCAGTATTTT. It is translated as CATSEQGAPDTQYF.

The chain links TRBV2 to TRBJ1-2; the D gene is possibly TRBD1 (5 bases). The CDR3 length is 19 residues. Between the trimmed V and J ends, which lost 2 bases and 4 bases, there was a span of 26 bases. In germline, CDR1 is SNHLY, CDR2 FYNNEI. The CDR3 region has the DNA TGTGCCAGCAGTGAACGGGGCACAGTTGCGTTTCGGTATTCCTATGGCTACACCTTC. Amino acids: CASSERGTVAFRYSYGYTF.

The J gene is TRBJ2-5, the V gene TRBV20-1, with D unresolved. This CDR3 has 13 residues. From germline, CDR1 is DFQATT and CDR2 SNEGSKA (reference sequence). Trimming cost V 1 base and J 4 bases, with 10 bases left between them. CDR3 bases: TGCAGTGCTAGAGTAGGGATGGTAGAGACCCAGTACTTC. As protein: CSARVGMVETQYF.

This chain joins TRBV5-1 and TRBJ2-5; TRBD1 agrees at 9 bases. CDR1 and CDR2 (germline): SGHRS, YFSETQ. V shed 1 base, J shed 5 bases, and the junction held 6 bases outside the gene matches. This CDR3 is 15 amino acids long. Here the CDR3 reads CASSLYGQGTETQYF. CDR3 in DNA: TGCGCCAGCAGCTTGTACGGACAGGGGACGGAGACCCAGTACTTC.

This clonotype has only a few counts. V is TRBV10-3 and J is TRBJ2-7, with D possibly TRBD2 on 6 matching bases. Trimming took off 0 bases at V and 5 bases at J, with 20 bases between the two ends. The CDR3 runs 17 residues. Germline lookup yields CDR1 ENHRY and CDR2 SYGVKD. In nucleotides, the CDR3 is TGTGCCATCAGTGAGTCGACTAGACCCGCAGCCGTAGACGAGCAGTACTTC. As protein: CAISESTRPAAVDEQYF.

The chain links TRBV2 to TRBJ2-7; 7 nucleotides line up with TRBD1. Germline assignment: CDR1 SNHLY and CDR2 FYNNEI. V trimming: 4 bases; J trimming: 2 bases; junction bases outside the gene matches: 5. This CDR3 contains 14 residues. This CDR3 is CASSGAGGTYEQYF. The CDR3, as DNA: TGTGCCAGCAGTGGGGCAGGGGGAACCTACGAGCAGTACTTC.

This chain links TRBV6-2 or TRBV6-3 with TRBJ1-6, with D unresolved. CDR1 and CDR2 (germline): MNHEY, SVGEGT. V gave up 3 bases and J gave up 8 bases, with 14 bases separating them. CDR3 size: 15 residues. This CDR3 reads CASSYPGRPHSPLHF. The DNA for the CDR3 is TGTGCCAGCAGTTATCCCGGACGGCCACATTCACCCCTCCACTTT.

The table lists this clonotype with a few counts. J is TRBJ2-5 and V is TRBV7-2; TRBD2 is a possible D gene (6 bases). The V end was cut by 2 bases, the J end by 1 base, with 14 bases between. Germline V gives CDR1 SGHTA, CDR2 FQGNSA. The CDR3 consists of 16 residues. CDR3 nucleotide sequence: TGTGCCAGCAGCTTAATGCTAGCGCAACCCCAAGAGACCCAGTACTTC. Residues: CASSLMLAQPQETQYF.

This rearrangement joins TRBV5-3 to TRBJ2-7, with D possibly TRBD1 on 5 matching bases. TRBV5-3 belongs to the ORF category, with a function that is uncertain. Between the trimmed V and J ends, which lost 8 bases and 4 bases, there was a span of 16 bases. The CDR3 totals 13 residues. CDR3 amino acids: CASSPAGHYEQYF. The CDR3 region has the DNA TGTGCCAGCAGCCCAGCAGGACATTACGAGCAGTACTTC.

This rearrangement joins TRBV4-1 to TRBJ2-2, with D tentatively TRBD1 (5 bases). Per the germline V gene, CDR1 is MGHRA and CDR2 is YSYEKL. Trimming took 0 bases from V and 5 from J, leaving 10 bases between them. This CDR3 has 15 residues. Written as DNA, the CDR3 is TGCGCCAGCAGCCAAGAAGTGGGGCAGACCGGGGAGCTGTTTTTT. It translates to CASSQEVGQTGELFF.

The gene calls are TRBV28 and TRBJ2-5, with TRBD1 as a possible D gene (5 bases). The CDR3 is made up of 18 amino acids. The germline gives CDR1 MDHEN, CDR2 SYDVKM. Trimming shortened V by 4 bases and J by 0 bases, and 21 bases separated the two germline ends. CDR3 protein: CASSSPSLPGYYQETQYF. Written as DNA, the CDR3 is TGTGCCAGCAGTTCCCCCTCACTTCCAGGGTACTACCAAGAGACCCAGTACTTC.

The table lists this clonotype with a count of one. The CDR3 DNA reads TGTGCCAGCAGCTTGGGGCGGGGAAGGGCCGGGCCATCCTACAATGAGCAGTTCTTC. Translated: CASSLGRGRAGPSYNEQFF. The gene calls are TRBV7-2 and TRBJ2-1; possible D gene TRBD2, 6 bases. The CDR3 spans 19 residues. From germline, CDR1 is SGHTA and CDR2 FQGNSA. V was pared by 3 bases and J by 1 base, with 22 bases between. The full variable domain, in which reference TRBV7-2 and TRBJ2-1 provide the parts outside the CDR3, is GAGVSQSPSNKVTEKGKDVELRCDPISGHTALYWYRQSLGQGLEFLIYFQGNSAPDKSGLPSDRFSAERTGGSVSTLTIQRTQQEDSAVYLCASSLGRGRAGPSYNEQFFGPGTRLTVL.

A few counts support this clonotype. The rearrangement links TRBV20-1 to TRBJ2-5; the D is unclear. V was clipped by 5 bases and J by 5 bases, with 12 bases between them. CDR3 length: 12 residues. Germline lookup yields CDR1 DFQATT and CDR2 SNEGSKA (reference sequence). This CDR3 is CSARTPVETQYF. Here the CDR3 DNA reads TGCAGTGCTCGTACCCCCGTGGAGACCCAGTACTTC.